This T cell receptor beta chain is drawn from a study of shared clonotypes between healthy human individuals. Notes on the study in general: It was observed that approximately 5% of naive CD4 clonotypes were shared across several donors.

In the authors' methods: From ImmunoSEQ came sequences covering only the junction and carrying no quality scores, so filtering differed. Generated by immunoSEQ multiplex PCR, the TCRdb table keeps only in-frame clones and is missing some. V, J and clone size were drawn from that table, and D and trimming were deduced from the DNA. Among about 660,000 clones listed, around 67% were seen once. In regard to this clone: Its antigen is still unknown.

V was cut by 1 base and J by 3 bases, with 18 bases left in between. Germline loops: CDR1 SGHRS, CDR2 YFSETQ. This CDR3 comprises 17 residues. Sequencing was carried out using memory CD4+ T cells sorted from blood. The subset here: CD45RA-negative fraction. The TCR sequence derives from a young woman in good health. The V call is TRBV5-1, the J call TRBJ2-3; D possibly corresponds to TRBD2 (6 bases). CDR3 in amino acids: CASSLLKGQGGTDTQYF. In DNA form, the CDR3 reads TGCGCCAGCAGCTTGCTGAAGGGCCAGGGAGGAACAGATACGCAGTATTTT.